One sample yielded the 32 T cell receptor beta chains listed below, sequenced in a study of blood T cell repertoires in COVID-19. The table came from immunoSEQ multiplex PCR; TCRdb's copy has only in-frame clones and leaves some out. The data contain hundreds of thousands of clones, approximately 88% of them singletons. Material for sequencing was peripheral blood. The receptors shown here come from a woman under 40 who had recovered from COVID-19.

The V call is TRBV7-3, the J call TRBJ1-6, with 7 nucleotides matching TRBD1. The CDR3 extends over 15 amino acids. The trim removed 1 base at V and 8 bases at J, leaving 5 bases unmatched. Per germline, CDR1 SGHTA and CDR2 FQGTGA. In DNA form, the CDR3 reads TGTGCCAGCAGCTTAAATACAGGGGTAGATTCACCCCTCCACTTT. This translates into CASSLNTGVDSPLHF.

The V gene is TRBV7-2, the J gene TRBJ1-6, with 7 bases fitting TRBD1. V lost 5 bases, J lost 5 bases, and 6 bases stayed unmatched. Germline CDR1 and CDR2: SGHTA and FQGNSA. The CDR3 contains 15 residues. Written as DNA, the CDR3 is TGTGCCAGCAGCCCCCTCGGGACAGATAATTCACCCCTCCACTTT. Amino acid sequence: CASSPLGTDNSPLHF.

The chain uses TRBV5-5 and TRBJ1-5; the match to TRBD1 covers 8 bases. CDR3 length: 15 amino acids. After removal of 0 bases from V and 7 bases from J, the junction contained 6 bases not matched to a gene. CDR1 is SGHKS and CDR2 is YYEKEE in the germline V gene (reference sequence). CDR3 protein: CASSLGTGGGQPQHF. The DNA for the CDR3 is TGTGCCAGCAGCTTGGGTACAGGGGGGGGACAGCCCCAGCATTTT.

The chain uses TRBV10-3 and TRBJ1-1; D is uncertain. The V gene lost 3 bases and the J gene lost 0 bases, with 5 bases spanning the gap. This CDR3 has 13 residues. The germline CDR1 and CDR2 sequences are ENHRY and SYGVKD. The CDR3 nucleotides read TGTGCCATCAGTGACGGTCTGAACACTGAAGCTTTCTTT. As protein: CAISDGLNTEAFF.

This clone occurred a few times. The chain combines TRBV23-1 with TRBJ1-5, with D possibly matching TRBD1 (6 bases). TRBV23-1 is an open reading frame, and its role is uncertain. Trimming removed 9 bases from V and 0 bases from J, with 18 bases in between. This CDR3 region has 16 residues. The CDR3 loop reads CASGTPIHHSNQPQHF. CDR3 coding DNA: TGCGCCAGTGGGACACCTATTCACCATAGCAATCAGCCCCAGCATTTT.

The gene calls are TRBV18 and TRBJ2-2; maybe TRBD1 (5 bases). V lost 2 bases, J lost 6 bases, and 22 bases lay in between. Germline CDR1 reads KGHSH; CDR2 reads LQKENI. CDR3 length: 18 amino acids. The CDR3 loop is CASSPGVGARRLPGELFF. In DNA, the CDR3 is TGTGCCAGCTCACCAGGGGTAGGGGCCAGACGTCTGCCCGGGGAGCTGTTTTTT. The complete variable domain, with remaining parts taken from reference TRBV18 and TRBJ2-2, reads NAGVMQNPRHLVRRRGQEARLRCSPMKGHSHVYWYRQLPEEGLKFMVYLQKENIIDESGMPKERFSAEFPKEGPSILRIQQVVRGDSAAYFCASSPGVGARRLPGELFFGEGSRLTVL.

The J gene is TRBJ1-2, the V gene TRBV5-8, with D perhaps matching TRBD1 (5 bases). CDR3 length: 15 amino acids. V was cut by 0 bases and J by 8 bases, with 17 bases left in between. The germline gives CDR1 SGHTS, CDR2 YDEGEE. The CDR3 DNA reads TGTGCCAGCAGCTTGGGGGGCTACTATCTATACGGCTACACCTTC. Its translation is CASSLGGYYLYGYTF.

This clone was detected only a few times. The chain joins TRBV19 to TRBJ1-5, with 7 nucleotides matching TRBD1. This CDR3 has 14 amino acids. Germline assignment: CDR1 LNHDA and CDR2 SQIVND (reference sequence). V was clipped by 4 bases and J by 5 bases; unmatched bases: 5. Here the CDR3 reads CASSKQGSYQPQHF. CDR3 DNA sequence: TGTGCCAGTAGTAAACAGGGGTCGTATCAGCCCCAGCATTTT. Using reference TRBV19 and TRBJ1-5 for the parts outside the CDR3, the full variable domain is DGGITQSPKYLFRKEGQNVTLSCEQNLNHDAMYWYRQDPGQGLRLIYYSQIVNDFQKGDIAEGYSVSREKKESFPLTVTSAQKNPTAFYLCASSKQGSYQPQHFGDGTRLSIL.

This clone was counted between two and nine times. The CDR3 loop reads CAISDRERQGNTEAFF. The CDR3 DNA follows: TGTGCCATCAGCGACAGAGAAAGACAGGGGAACACTGAAGCTTTCTTT. This sequence joins TRBV10-3 and TRBJ1-1; 7 nucleotides line up with TRBD1. V shed 6 bases and J 1 base; nucleotides not matched to a gene: 11. Germline V CDR1 and CDR2: ENHRY, SYGVKD. This CDR3 has 16 amino acids.

This clone was picked up a small number of times. The chain is built from TRBV19 and TRBJ1-5; 9 positions match TRBD1. The CDR3 is made up of 15 amino acids. J lost 4 bases, V lost 5 bases, and 6 bases had no gene match. Germline V gives CDR1 LNHDA, CDR2 SQIVND (reference sequence). The CDR3 protein is CASSGTGWGNQPQHF. The DNA for the CDR3 is TGTGCCAGTAGTGGGACAGGGTGGGGGAATCAGCCCCAGCATTTT.

The rearrangement uses TRBV10-3 and TRBJ1-1; the D is unclear. The germline V and J ends were trimmed by 4 bases and 1 base, with 7 bases remaining between them. The CDR3 consists of 13 residues. Looked up from germline, CDR1 is ENHRY and CDR2 is SYGVKD. Here the CDR3 reads CAISVGRNTEAFF. The CDR3 nucleotides read TGTGCCATCAGTGTGGGGAGGAACACTGAAGCTTTCTTT.

The V and J genes are TRBV14 and TRBJ1-3; 7 nucleotides match TRBD1. The trim removed 5 bases at V and 4 bases at J, leaving 5 bases unmatched. The length of the CDR3 is 14 residues. Germline values: CDR1 SGHDN, CDR2 FVKESK. The CDR3 protein is CASSSPDRGNTIYF. As DNA, the CDR3 is TGTGCCAGCAGCTCTCCGGACAGGGGAAACACCATATATTTT. The variable domain in full, with the rest retrieved from reference TRBV14 and TRBJ1-3, is EAGVTQFPSHSVIEKGQTVTLRCDPISGHDNLYWYRRVMGKEIKFLLHFVKESKQDESGMPNNRFLAERTGGTYSTLKVQPAELEDSGVYFCASSSPDRGNTIYFGEGSWLTVV.

The V call is TRBV7-9, the J call TRBJ2-6; a possible D gene is TRBD2 (5 bases). Deletions cut 4 bases from V and 0 bases from J, with 13 bases between. The CDR3 runs 17 residues. CDR1 and CDR2 (germline): SEHNR, FQNEAQ (reference sequence). The CDR3 nucleotides are TGTGCCAGCAGCTCGCGGGTGACAAGCTCTGGGGCCAACGTCCTGACTTTC. Encoded protein: CASSSRVTSSGANVLTF.

V is TRBV27 and J is TRBJ2-7, with D possibly being TRBD2 (6 bases). The germline V and J ends were trimmed by 2 bases and 2 bases, with 13 bases remaining between them. There are 15 residues in the CDR3. Germline V lookup: CDR1 MNHEY, CDR2 SMNVEV (reference sequence). The CDR3 nucleotides are TGTGCCAGCAGTTTAACTGGCGGGATCACCTACGAGCAGTACTTC. Protein product: CASSLTGGITYEQYF.

CDR3 DNA sequence: TGTGCCGTCCGGGTCGACACAGATACGCAGTATTTT. Translation: CAVRVDTDTQYF. The gene calls are TRBV15 and TRBJ2-3; D gene uncertain. This CDR3 is built from 12 residues. Trimming took 11 bases from V and 2 from J, leaving 11 bases between them. The germline V gene encodes CDR1 LNHNV and CDR2 YYDKDF (reference sequence).

This chain uses TRBV20-1 with TRBJ1-5, with D unclear. V lost 3 bases, J lost 0 bases, and 12 bases lay in between. CDR1 is DFQATT, CDR2 SNEGSKA, per germline (reference sequence). The CDR3 is 15 amino acids. The DNA for the CDR3 is TGCAGTGCTAGTTATTCCGTCTATAGCAATCAGCCCCAGCATTTT. Translating gives CSASYSVYSNQPQHF.

The rearrangement uses TRBV5-4 and TRBJ2-2; D may be TRBD2 (6 bases). This CDR3 is built from 16 residues. The V end lost 2 bases, the J end lost 6 bases, and 17 bases lay between the germline ends. CDR1 and CDR2 (germline): SGHNT, YYREEE (reference sequence). The CDR3 protein is CASSFLTRSGPGELFF. For the CDR3, the DNA is TGTGCCAGCAGCTTTTTGACTAGAAGCGGTCCCGGGGAGCTGTTTTTT.

In nucleotides, the CDR3 is TGTGCCAGCGCGGGACTAGCGGGGGGGCCAGGGACCAAAAACATTCAGTACTTC. It yields the protein CASAGLAGGPGTKNIQYF. The rearrangement uses TRBV2 and TRBJ2-4, with 16 bases aligning to TRBD2. In germline, CDR1 is SNHLY, CDR2 FYNNEI. J gave up 2 bases and V 8 bases, and 9 bases lay outside the gene matches. The CDR3 has 18 amino acids.

The V gene is TRBV7-2, the J gene TRBJ1-2; 9 bases match TRBD1. With 4 bases clipped from V and 7 bases from J, the junction kept 4 bases outside the gene matches. The CDR3 contains 13 residues. Germline CDR1 reads SGHTA; CDR2 reads FQGNSA. The CDR3 region has the DNA TGTGCCAGCAGCTGGGACAGGGAGAGTGGCTACACCTTC. Its protein is CASSWDRESGYTF.

The chain joins TRBV6-6 to TRBJ1-4, with 7 bases lining up with TRBD1. Germline CDR1 and CDR2: MNHNY and SVGAGI (reference sequence). V was pared by 11 bases and J by 5 bases, with 2 bases of the junction left unmatched. CDR3 length equals 11 residues. The CDR3 coding sequence is TGTGCCGTACAGGGGAATGAAAAACTGTTTTTT. Translation: CAVQGNEKLFF.

CDR3 bases: TGTGCCAGTAGTATCTCGCCGGGCTCTGGAAACACCATATATTTT. As protein: CASSISPGSGNTIYF. The V gene is TRBV19, the J gene TRBJ1-3; unclear D gene. CDR1 is LNHDA and CDR2 is SQIVND in the germline V gene (reference sequence). Trimming stripped 3 bases from V and 0 bases from J, with 9 bases between. This CDR3 is built from 15 residues.

J is TRBJ1-5 and V is TRBV19; TRBD1 matches 8 bases. Germline CDR1 LNHDA, CDR2 SQIVND (reference sequence). The V segment lost 4 bases and the J segment 7 bases; nucleotides outside the gene matches: 6. CDR3 length equals 14 residues. The DNA of the CDR3 is TGTGCCAGTAGTAGACAGGGGAATCACCAGCCCCAGCATTTT. The encoded protein is CASSRQGNHQPQHF.

This chain uses TRBV28 with TRBJ1-2; D possibly corresponds to TRBD1 (6 bases). Germline V CDR1 and CDR2: MDHEN, SYDVKM. V lost 5 bases and J lost 3, with 19 bases in between. The CDR3 runs to 16 residues. The CDR3 loop reads CASSTTGLGTDYGYTF. Written as DNA, the CDR3 is TGTGCCAGCAGTACGACAGGTTTGGGTACCGACTATGGCTACACCTTC.

The chain carries TRBV15 and TRBJ2-1; no reliable D call. Per the germline V gene, CDR1 is LNHNV and CDR2 is YYDKDF (reference sequence). The CDR3 totals 15 residues. V shed 0 bases and J shed 8 bases, with 14 bases lying between them. CDR3 nucleotide sequence: TGTGCCACCAGCAGAGAGGCAGACCCTCGGGATGAGCAGTTCTTC. Amino acid sequence: CATSREADPRDEQFF. The full variable domain, its missing parts supplied by reference TRBV15 and TRBJ2-1, is DAMVIQNPRYQVTQFGKPVTLSCSQTLNHNVMYWYQQKSSQAPKLLFHYYDKDFNNEADTPDNFQSRRPNTSFCFLDIRSPGLGDTAMYLCATSREADPRDEQFFGPGTRLTVL.

This clone showed up just once. The chain has TRBV7-8 and TRBJ1-6; 7 bases match TRBD1. Germline values: CDR1 SGHVS, CDR2 FQNEAQ. The ends lost 1 base at V and 11 bases at J; junction bases unmatched: 14. The CDR3 runs 17 residues. The DNA of the CDR3 is TGTGCCAGCAGCTTAGTGACAGGGAGCTTGTTCGGAGCACCCCTCCACTTT. Encoded protein: CASSLVTGSLFGAPLHF. The full variable domain, in which reference TRBV7-8 and TRBJ1-6 provide the parts outside the CDR3, is GAGVSQSPRYKVAKRGQDVALRCDPISGHVSLFWYQQALGQGPEFLTYFQNEAQLDKSGLPSDRFFAERPEGSVSTLKIQRTQQEDSAVYLCASSLVTGSLFGAPLHFGNGTRLTVT.

This sequence joins TRBV20-1 and TRBJ2-1, with 9 nucleotides matching TRBD2. The CDR3 sequence is 14 residues long. CDR1 and CDR2 (germline): DFQATT, SNEGSKA (reference sequence). V was pared by 3 bases and J by 5 bases, with 5 bases of the junction left unmatched. The CDR3 region has the DNA TGCAGTGCTAGTGGTCTAGCGGGGAACAATGAGCAGTTCTTC. It codes for CSASGLAGNNEQFF.

The chain combines TRBV19 with TRBJ2-1, with D possibly matching TRBD1 (6 bases). The V and J ends lost 1 base and 0 bases respectively, with 13 bases between them. CDR1 LNHDA and CDR2 SQIVND come from the germline V gene (reference sequence). The CDR3 covers 17 residues. The CDR3 DNA reads TGTGCCAGTAGTATAGGAAGGGACATAAGCTCCTACAATGAGCAGTTCTTC. This codes for CASSIGRDISSYNEQFF.

This sequence joins TRBV9 and TRBJ2-3, with 11 positions matching TRBD2. The CDR3 length is 17 residues. Germline V gene lookup returns CDR1 SGDLS and CDR2 YYNGEE. J gave up 0 bases and V 6 bases, and 9 bases lay outside the gene matches. The CDR3 sequence is CASNLAGGFASTDTQYF. Written as DNA, the CDR3 is TGTGCCAGCAACCTAGCGGGGGGATTCGCTAGCACAGATACGCAGTATTTT.

As regards this clone: The junction shows a germline mismatch at one end, possibly a read error. The J gene is TRBJ1-4, the V gene TRBV13; TRBD1 might be the D (5 bases). The CDR3 runs 14 residues. Germline assignment: CDR1 PRHDT and CDR2 FYEKMQ (reference sequence). The CDR3 loop is CASSIGAGNEKLFF. CDR3 coding DNA: TGTGCCAGCAGCATAGGGGCTGGTAATGAAAAACTGTTTTTT.

The chain couples TRBV6-5 to TRBJ2-1; possibly TRBD1 for D (5 bases). This CDR3 has 15 amino acids. Germline CDR1 is MNHEY and CDR2 is SVGAGI. Trimming pared 2 bases from V and 7 bases from J, leaving 15 bases between. CDR3 protein: CASSYRVRVGNEQFF. For the CDR3, the DNA is TGTGCCAGCAGTTACAGGGTCAGGGTGGGGAATGAGCAGTTCTTC.

This clone appeared a single time. The chain links TRBV5-1 to TRBJ2-3; D is perhaps TRBD1 (6 bases). The CDR3 sequence is 13 residues long. Germline V CDR1 and CDR2: SGHRS, YFSETQ. V lost 3 bases to trimming and J lost 6 bases, with 11 bases between them. Written as DNA, the CDR3 is TGCGCCAGCAGCTCGACAGGTCTGGATACGCAGTATTTT. Translated: CASSSTGLDTQYF.

The V gene is TRBV11-3, the J gene TRBJ2-7; 9 bases align to TRBD1. The J segment lost 8 bases and the V segment lost 2 bases, leaving 4 bases of the junction unmatched. The germline gives CDR1 SGHNT, CDR2 YENEEA. The CDR3 consists of 13 residues. The CDR3: CASSLLTGGQQYF. In DNA form, the CDR3 reads TGTGCCAGCAGCTTACTTACAGGGGGCCAGCAGTACTTC.